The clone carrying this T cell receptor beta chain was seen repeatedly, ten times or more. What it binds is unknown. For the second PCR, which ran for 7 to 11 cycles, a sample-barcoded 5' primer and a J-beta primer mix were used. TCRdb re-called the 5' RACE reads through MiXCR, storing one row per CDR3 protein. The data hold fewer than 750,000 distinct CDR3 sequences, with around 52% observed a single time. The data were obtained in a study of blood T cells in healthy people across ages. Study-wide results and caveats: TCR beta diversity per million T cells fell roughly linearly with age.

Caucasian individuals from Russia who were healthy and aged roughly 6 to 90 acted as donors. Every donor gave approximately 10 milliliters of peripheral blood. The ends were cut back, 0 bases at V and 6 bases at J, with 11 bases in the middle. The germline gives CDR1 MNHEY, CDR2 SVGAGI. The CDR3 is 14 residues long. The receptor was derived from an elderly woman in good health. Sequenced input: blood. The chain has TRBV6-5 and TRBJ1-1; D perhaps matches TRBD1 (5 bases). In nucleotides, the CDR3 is TGTGCCAGCAGTTACTCGCGCGGGACTTCTGAAGCTTTCTTT. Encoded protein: CASSYSRGTSEAFF.